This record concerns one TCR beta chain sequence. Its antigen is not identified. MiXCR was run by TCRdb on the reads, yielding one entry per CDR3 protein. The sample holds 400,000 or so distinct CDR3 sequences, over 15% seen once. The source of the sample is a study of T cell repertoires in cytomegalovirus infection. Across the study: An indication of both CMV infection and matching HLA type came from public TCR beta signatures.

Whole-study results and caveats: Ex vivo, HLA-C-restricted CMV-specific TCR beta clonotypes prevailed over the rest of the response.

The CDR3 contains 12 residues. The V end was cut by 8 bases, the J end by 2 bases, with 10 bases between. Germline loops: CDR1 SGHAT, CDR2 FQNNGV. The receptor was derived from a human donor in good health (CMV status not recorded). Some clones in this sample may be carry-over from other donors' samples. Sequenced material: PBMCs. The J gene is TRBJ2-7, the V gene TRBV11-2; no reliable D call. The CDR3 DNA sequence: TGTGCCAGCGCCGGGTCCCCCTACGAGCAGTACTTC. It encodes CASAGSPYEQYF.